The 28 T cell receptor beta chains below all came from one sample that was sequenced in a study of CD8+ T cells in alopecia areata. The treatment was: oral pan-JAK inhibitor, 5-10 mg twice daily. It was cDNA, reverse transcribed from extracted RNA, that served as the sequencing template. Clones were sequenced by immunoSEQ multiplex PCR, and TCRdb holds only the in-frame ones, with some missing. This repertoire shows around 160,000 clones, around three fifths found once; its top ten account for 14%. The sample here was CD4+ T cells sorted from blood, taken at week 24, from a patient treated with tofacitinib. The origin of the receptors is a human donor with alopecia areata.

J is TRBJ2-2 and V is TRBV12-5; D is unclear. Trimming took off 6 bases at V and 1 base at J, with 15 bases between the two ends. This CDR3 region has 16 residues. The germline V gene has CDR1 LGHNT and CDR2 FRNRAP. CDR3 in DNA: TGTGCTAGTGGCGTACCTCTTGCGGAGAACACCGGGGAGCTGTTTTTT. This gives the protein CASGVPLAENTGELFF.

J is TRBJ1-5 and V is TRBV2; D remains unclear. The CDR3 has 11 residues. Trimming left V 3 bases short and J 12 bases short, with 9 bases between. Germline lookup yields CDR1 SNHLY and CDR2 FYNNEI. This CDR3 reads CASSETTYQHF. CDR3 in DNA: TGTGCCAGCAGTGAGACGACCTACCAGCATTTT.

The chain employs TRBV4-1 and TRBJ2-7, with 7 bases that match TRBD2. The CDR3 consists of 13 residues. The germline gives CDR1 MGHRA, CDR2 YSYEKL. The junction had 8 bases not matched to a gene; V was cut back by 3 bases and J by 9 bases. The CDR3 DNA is TGCGCCAGCAGCCACCCCGGGAGGCTCGGGCAGTACTTC. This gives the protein CASSHPGRLGQYF.

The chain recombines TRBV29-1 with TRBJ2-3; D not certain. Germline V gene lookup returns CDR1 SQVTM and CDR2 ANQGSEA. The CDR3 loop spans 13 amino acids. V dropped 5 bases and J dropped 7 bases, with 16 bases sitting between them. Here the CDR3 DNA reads TGCAGCGTTCCCGACACCCCAGTGAATACGCAGTATTTT. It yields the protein CSVPDTPVNTQYF.

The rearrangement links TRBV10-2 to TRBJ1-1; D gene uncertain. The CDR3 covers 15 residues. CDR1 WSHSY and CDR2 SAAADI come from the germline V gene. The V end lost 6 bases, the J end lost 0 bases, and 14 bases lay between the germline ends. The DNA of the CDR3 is TGCGCCAGCAGGGACTTAGAGAACATGAACACTGAAGCTTTCTTT. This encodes CASRDLENMNTEAFF.

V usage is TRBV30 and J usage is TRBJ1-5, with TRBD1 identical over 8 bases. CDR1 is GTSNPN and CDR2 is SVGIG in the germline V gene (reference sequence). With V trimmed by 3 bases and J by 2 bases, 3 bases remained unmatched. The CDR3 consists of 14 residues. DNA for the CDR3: TGTGCCTGGAGCAGGGGGCTTGGCAATCAGCCCCAGCATTTT. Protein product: CAWSRGLGNQPQHF.

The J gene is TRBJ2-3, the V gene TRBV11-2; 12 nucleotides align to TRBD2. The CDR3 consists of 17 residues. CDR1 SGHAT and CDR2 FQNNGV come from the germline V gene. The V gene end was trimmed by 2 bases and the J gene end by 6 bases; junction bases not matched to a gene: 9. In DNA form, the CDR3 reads TGTGCCAGCAGCTTAATCCGGACTAGCGGGGTGAGGGATACGCAGTATTTT. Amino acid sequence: CASSLIRTSGVRDTQYF.

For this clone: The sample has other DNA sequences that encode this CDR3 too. The CDR3 spells CSVVRRMNTEAFF. DNA of the CDR3: TGCAGCGTCGTCAGGCGTATGAACACTGAAGCTTTCTTT. The J gene is TRBJ1-1, the V gene TRBV29-1; D is unclear. This CDR3 contains 13 residues. V lost 6 bases to trimming and J lost 0 bases, with 11 bases between them. Germline V gene sequence: CDR1 SQVTM, CDR2 ANQGSEA.

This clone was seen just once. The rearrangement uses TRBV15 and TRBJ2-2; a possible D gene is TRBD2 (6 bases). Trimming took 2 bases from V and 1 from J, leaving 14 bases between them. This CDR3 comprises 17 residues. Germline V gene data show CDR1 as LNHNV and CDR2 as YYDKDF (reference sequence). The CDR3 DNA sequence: TGTGCCACCAGCAGACCGGGCGGGGCACAGAACACCGGGGAGCTGTTTTTT. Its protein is CATSRPGGAQNTGELFF.

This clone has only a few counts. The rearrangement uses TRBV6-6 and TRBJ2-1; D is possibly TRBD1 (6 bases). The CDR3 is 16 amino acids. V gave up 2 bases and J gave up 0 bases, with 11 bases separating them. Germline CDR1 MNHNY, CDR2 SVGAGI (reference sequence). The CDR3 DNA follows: TGTGCCAGCAGTTACGGGGCAGGGGCCTCCTACAATGAGCAGTTCTTC. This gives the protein CASSYGAGASYNEQFF.

CDR3 coding DNA: TGTGCCAGCAGTTACCGGGGACCCTATGGCTACACCTTC. This gives the protein CASSYRGPYGYTF. V is TRBV6-5 and J is TRBJ1-2; possible D gene TRBD1, 5 bases. V lost 2 bases and J 4 bases, leaving 8 bases between the germline ends. This CDR3 contains 13 residues. In germline, CDR1 is MNHEY, CDR2 SVGAGI.

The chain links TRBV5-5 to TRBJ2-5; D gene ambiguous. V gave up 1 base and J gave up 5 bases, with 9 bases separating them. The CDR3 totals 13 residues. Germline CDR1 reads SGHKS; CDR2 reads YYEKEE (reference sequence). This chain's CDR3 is CASSLFVDETQYF. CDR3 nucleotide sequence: TGTGCCAGCAGCTTGTTTGTGGATGAGACCCAGTACTTC.

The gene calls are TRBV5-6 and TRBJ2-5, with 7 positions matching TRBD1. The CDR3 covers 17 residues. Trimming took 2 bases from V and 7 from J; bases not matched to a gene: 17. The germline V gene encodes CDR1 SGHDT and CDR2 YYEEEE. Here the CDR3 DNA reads TGTGCCAGCAGCTTTGGGACAGACCCGATAATCGACGGGACCCAGTACTTC. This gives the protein CASSFGTDPIIDGTQYF.

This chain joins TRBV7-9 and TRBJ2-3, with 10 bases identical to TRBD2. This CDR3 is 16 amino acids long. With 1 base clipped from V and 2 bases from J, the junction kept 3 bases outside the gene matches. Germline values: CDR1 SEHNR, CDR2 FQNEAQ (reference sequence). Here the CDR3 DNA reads TGTGCCAGCAGCTTAGAACTAGCGGGGCCCACAGATACGCAGTATTTT. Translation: CASSLELAGPTDTQYF.

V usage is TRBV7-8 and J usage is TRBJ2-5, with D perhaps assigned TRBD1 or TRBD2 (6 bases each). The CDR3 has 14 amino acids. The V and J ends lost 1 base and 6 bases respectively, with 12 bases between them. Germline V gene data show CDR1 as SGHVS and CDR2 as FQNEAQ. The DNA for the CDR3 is TGTGCCAGCAGCTTAGTGGGGGGCCCACAGACCCAGTACTTC. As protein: CASSLVGGPQTQYF. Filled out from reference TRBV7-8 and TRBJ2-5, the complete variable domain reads GAGVSQSPRYKVAKRGQDVALRCDPISGHVSLFWYQQALGQGPEFLTYFQNEAQLDKSGLPSDRFFAERPEGSVSTLKIQRTQQEDSAVYLCASSLVGGPQTQYFGPGTRLLVL.

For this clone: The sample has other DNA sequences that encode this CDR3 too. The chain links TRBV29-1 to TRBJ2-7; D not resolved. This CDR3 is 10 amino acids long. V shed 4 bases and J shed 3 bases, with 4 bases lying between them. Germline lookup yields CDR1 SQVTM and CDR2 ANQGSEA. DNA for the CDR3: TGCAGCGTTGGCGACTACGAGCAGTACTTC. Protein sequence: CSVGDYEQYF.

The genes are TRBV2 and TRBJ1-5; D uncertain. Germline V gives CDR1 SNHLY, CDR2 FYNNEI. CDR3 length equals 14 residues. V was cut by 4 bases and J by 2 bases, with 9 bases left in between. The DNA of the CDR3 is TGTGCCAGCAGTGTTTTGGGAGGCAATCAGCCCCAGCATTTT. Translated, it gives CASSVLGGNQPQHF.

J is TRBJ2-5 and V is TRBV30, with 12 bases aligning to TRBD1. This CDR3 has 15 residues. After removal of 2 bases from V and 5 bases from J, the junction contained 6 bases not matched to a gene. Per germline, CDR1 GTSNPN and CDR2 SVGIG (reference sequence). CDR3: CAWSPGTGGKETQYF. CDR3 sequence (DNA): TGTGCCTGGAGTCCCGGGACAGGGGGCAAGGAGACCCAGTACTTC. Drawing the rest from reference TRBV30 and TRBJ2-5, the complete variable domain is SQTIHQWPATLVQPVGSPLSLECTVEGTSNPNLYWYRQAAGRGLQLLFYSVGIGQISSEVPQNLSASRPQDRQFILSSKKLLLSDSGFYLCAWSPGTGGKETQYFGPGTRLLVL.

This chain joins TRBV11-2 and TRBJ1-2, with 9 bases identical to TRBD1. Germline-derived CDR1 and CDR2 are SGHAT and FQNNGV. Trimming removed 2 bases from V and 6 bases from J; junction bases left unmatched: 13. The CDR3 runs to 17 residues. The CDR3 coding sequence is TGTGCCAGCAGCTTAAATCCGTCGCACAGGGGGCGTAATGGCTACACCTTC. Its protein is CASSLNPSHRGRNGYTF.

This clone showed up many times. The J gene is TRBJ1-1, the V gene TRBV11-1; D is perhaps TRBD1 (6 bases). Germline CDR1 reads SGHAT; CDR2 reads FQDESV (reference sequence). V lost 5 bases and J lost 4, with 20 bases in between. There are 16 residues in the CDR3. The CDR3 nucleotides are TGTGCCAGCAGCCGATATCCGCAGGGGTCCGGCACTGAAGCTTTCTTT. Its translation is CASSRYPQGSGTEAFF.

The CDR3 DNA reads as TGTGCCAGCAGCTTTCAACAGGGGTGGACCGGGGAGCTGTTTTTT. It encodes CASSFQQGWTGELFF. The chain combines TRBV7-9 with TRBJ2-2, with 7 bases aligning to TRBD1. The J segment lost 5 bases and the V segment lost 3 bases, leaving 6 bases of the junction unmatched. Germline CDR1 is SEHNR and CDR2 is FQNEAQ (reference sequence). There are 15 residues in the CDR3.

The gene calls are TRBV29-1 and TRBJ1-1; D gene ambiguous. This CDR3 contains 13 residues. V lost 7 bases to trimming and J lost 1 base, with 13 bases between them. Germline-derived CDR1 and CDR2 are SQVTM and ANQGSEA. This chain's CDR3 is CSAATTGNTEAFF. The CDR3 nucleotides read TGCAGCGCCGCAACTACGGGGAACACTGAAGCTTTCTTT.

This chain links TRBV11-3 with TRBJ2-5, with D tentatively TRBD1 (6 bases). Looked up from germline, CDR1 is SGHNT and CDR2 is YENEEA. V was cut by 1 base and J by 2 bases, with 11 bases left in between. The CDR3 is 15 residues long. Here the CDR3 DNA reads TGTGCCAGCAGCTTAGCTTTTGGACAGCAAGAGACCCAGTACTTC. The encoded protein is CASSLAFGQQETQYF.

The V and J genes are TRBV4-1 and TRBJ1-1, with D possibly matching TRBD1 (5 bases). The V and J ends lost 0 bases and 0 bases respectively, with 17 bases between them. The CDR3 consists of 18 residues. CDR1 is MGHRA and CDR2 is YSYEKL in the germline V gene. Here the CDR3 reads CASSQEGWGGAMNTEAFF. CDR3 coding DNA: TGCGCCAGCAGCCAAGAAGGTTGGGGTGGGGCTATGAACACTGAAGCTTTCTTT.

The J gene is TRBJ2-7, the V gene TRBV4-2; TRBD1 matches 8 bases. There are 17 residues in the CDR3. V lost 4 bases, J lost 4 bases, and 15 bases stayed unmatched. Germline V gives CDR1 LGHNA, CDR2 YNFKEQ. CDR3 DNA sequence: TGTGCCAGCAGCCGAAGGATCAACCGGGACAGGCAATACGAGCAGTACTTC. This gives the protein CASSRRINRDRQYEQYF.

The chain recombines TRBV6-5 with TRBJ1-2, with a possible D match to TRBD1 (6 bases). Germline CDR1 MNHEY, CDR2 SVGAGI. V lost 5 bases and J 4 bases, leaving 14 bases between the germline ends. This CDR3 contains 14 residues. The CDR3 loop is CASSPLQGAYGYTF. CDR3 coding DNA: TGTGCCAGCAGTCCGCTACAGGGCGCCTATGGCTACACCTTC.

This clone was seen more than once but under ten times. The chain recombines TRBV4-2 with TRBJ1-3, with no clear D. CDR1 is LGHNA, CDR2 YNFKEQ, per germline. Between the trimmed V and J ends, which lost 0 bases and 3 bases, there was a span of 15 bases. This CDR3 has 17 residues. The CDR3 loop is CASSQDRLGSRGNTIYF. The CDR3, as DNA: TGTGCCAGCAGCCAAGACAGATTGGGATCCCGTGGAAACACCATATATTTT.

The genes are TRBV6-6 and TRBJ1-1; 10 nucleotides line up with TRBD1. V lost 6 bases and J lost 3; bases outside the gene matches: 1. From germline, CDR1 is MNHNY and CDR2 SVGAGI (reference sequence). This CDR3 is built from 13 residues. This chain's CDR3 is CASRGQGYTEAFF. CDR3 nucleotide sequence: TGTGCCAGCAGGGGACAGGGGTACACTGAAGCTTTCTTT.